The source of this T cell receptor (delta chain) is a study of γδ T cells in repeated Plasmodium falciparum infection. Study details: Sampling occurred at baseline, pre-infection for selected infections, and 21 days post-infection. Malian gammadelta TCRs were studied during no-transmission periods and across acute malaria episodes.

Note on this clone: TCRdb's protein for this DNA is that of a much larger clone and differs from the translation at residue 20, likely a read error; the protein shown is the DNA translation.

TCRdb reanalysed the multiplex PCR reads with CATT. The table lists 85,000 to 90,000 delta-chain clones, 1.4% of them singletons. The sequence was obtained from a pool of human donors (malaria-infected and uninfected, not separated). Sequences were obtained from gamma-delta T cells from blood.

The CDR3 protein is CALGEPTSYTESTGGTAQSRDTRQMFF. In DNA, the CDR3 is TGTGCTCTTGGGGAACCCACTTCCTACACAGAAAGTACTGGGGGAACCGCACAGTCCAGGGACACCCGACAGATGTTTTTC. The chain uses TRDV1 and TRDJ3; D is possibly TRDD3 (9 bases). Because TCRdb records no J gene, it was assigned here through a match of the DNA to germline. Germline CDR1 and CDR2: TSWWSYY and QGS. The CDR3 runs 27 residues. V was trimmed by 1 base and J by 5 bases, leaving 42 bases between them.